These T cell receptor beta chains were read from a single sample in a study of T cell repertoires in cytomegalovirus infection. MiXCR, run by TCRdb on the reads, gives a single entry per CDR3 protein. This sample yields fewer than 350,000 distinct CDR3 sequences, of which around 29% are seen a single time; 20% belongs to the top ten. Their target antigens are unknown. The starting material was cultured PBMCs, obtained from culture after CMV antigen stimulation. The receptors derive from a human donor in good health (CMV status not recorded). Some clones in this sample may be carry-over from other donors' samples. The CDR3 runs from the conserved cysteine through the conserved F or W. A D gene is named only where the DNA matches it firmly. Size tells how often a clone was seen (once, few, many) or the class of an expanded clone, and some rows leave it out.

d_gene	abundance	v_gene	j_gene	CDR3aa	CDR3nt
.	few	TRBV7-6	TRBJ1-1	CASSPGPTSYTEAFF	TGTGCCAGCAGCCCCGGGCCGACCAGTTACACTGAAGCTTTCTTT
.	.	TRBV11-1	TRBJ2-1	CASSLSTDEQFF	TGTGCCAGCAGCTTATCAACCGATGAGCAGTTCTTC
TRBD2	.	TRBV4-1	TRBJ2-5	CASSQRLGLPQETQYF	TGCGCCAGCAGCCAGAGATTGGGACTACCCCAAGAGACCCAGTACTTC
TRBD1	.	TRBV6-5	TRBJ1-3	CASSYSPTGSSGNTIYF	TGTGCCAGCAGTTACTCCCCGACAGGGAGCTCTGGAAACACCATATATTTT
TRBD2	few	TRBV27	TRBJ2-1	CASSFLGLAAQSSYNEQFF	TGTGCCAGCAGTTTCCTGGGACTAGCGGCCCAAAGCTCCTACAATGAGCAGTTCTTC
TRBD2	few	TRBV27	TRBJ2-3	CASSLQVSGSYTDTQYF	TGTGCCAGCAGTCTCCAGGTTAGCGGGTCCTACACAGATACGCAGTATTTT
.	few	TRBV4-2	TRBJ2-7	CASSYGVALSSYEQYF	TGTGCCAGCAGCTACGGAGTAGCGCTTAGCTCCTACGAGCAGTACTTC
TRBD1	.	TRBV28	TRBJ2-2	CASSLADRGVNTGELFF	TGTGCCAGCAGTTTGGCGGACAGGGGTGTTAACACCGGGGAGCTGTTTTTT
.	many	TRBV7-2	TRBJ1-5	CASSLDPALYSNQPQHF	TGTGCCAGCAGCTTAGACCCAGCTCTTTATAGCAATCAGCCCCAGCATTTT
.	.	TRBV7-3	TRBJ2-3	CASSPIGGDTQYF	TGTGCCAGCAGCCCCATTGGCGGAGATACGCAGTATTTT
TRBD2	few	TRBV11-2	TRBJ2-7	CASSLVLTSGKLEQYF	TGTGCCAGCAGCTTAGTCCTGACTAGCGGGAAGCTCGAGCAGTACTTC
TRBD2	.	TRBV10-3	TRBJ2-1	CAISEGPSGEYNEQFF	TGTGCCATCAGTGAAGGTCCTAGCGGAGAATACAATGAGCAGTTCTTC
TRBD1	.	TRBV6-2/TRBV6-3	TRBJ1-2	CASSPGQARTNYGYTF	TGTGCCAGCAGCCCCGGACAGGCCCGGACTAACTATGGCTACACCTTC
TRBD1	.	TRBV7-9	TRBJ1-3	CASSSHTGDRSGNTIYF	TGTGCCAGCAGCTCGCACACAGGGGATCGCTCTGGAAACACCATATATTTT